The next 23 T cell receptor beta chains were all read from a single sample in a study of T-cell memory formation after mild COVID-19. TCRdb re-derived calls from the 5' RACE reads in MiXCR, one entry per CDR3 protein. In the table there are roughly 450,000 distinct CDR3 sequences, over 15% of which are singletons. Sequenced sample: PBMCs or a T cell subset sorted from them (not recorded which). These receptors were obtained from an adult woman who had mild COVID-19 (a few samples of this study predate the infection). Cell type and time point are not known.

In its sample, this clonotype was seen many times. This rearrangement joins TRBV29-1 to TRBJ2-7; D uncertain. V gave up 1 base and J gave up 3 bases, with 7 bases separating them. CDR1 is SQVTM and CDR2 is ANQGSEA in the germline V gene. The length of the CDR3 is 12 residues. The CDR3 sequence is CSVEAGLYEQYF. The CDR3 DNA follows: TGCAGCGTTGAAGCGGGTCTCTACGAGCAGTACTTC.

This clonotype was seen a few times. The chain uses TRBV6-5 and TRBJ1-2, with D hard to call. The CDR3 sequence is 15 residues long. The V end lost 6 bases, the J end lost 0 bases, and 14 bases lay between the germline ends. CDR1 MNHEY and CDR2 SVGAGI come from the germline V gene. The CDR3: CASREPGGANYGYTF. The CDR3 bases are TGTGCCAGCAGAGAGCCCGGTGGAGCTAACTATGGCTACACCTTC.

In this sample, this clonotype turned up a few times. The V and J genes are TRBV10-3 and TRBJ2-7; the D is unclear. The CDR3 is 12 residues long. Germline lookup yields CDR1 ENHRY and CDR2 SYGVKD. The V end lost 0 bases, the J end lost 6 bases, and 6 bases lay between the germline ends. CDR3 region: CAISESGGEQYF. CDR3 bases: TGTGCCATCAGTGAGTCTGGCGGCGAGCAGTACTTC.

V and J are TRBV7-9 and TRBJ2-1, with TRBD2 matching 8 bases. V dropped 5 bases and J dropped 3; count of bases not matched to a gene: 12. CDR1 is SEHNR, CDR2 FQNEAQ, per germline (reference sequence). The CDR3 extends over 17 amino acids. The CDR3 loop is CASSPGGVSEDYNEQFF. CDR3 DNA sequence: TGTGCCAGCAGCCCGGGGGGGGTCTCTGAGGACTACAATGAGCAGTTCTTC.

This clonotype has only a few counts. The chain is built from TRBV18 and TRBJ2-2; D not certain. The CDR3 loop spans 14 amino acids. V dropped 2 bases and J dropped 0 bases, with 4 bases sitting between them. Germline V gene sequence: CDR1 KGHSH, CDR2 LQKENI. CDR3 bases: TGTGCCAGCTCACCAAGACCGAACACCGGGGAGCTGTTTTTT. Translated: CASSPRPNTGELFF. The full variable domain, rest sourced from reference TRBV18 and TRBJ2-2, is NAGVMQNPRHLVRRRGQEARLRCSPMKGHSHVYWYRQLPEEGLKFMVYLQKENIIDESGMPKERFSAEFPKEGPSILRIQQVVRGDSAAYFCASSPRPNTGELFFGEGSRLTVL.

Many counts were recorded for this clonotype. The CDR3 region is CASSLEGGAEAFF. CDR3 bases: TGTGCCAGCAGTCTCGAGGGGGGAGCTGAAGCTTTCTTT. This chain connects TRBV7-6 to TRBJ1-1, with D possibly TRBD1 on 6 matching bases. The germline CDR1 and CDR2 sequences are SGHVS and FNYEAQ. The CDR3 loop spans 13 amino acids. The V and J ends lost 6 bases and 6 bases respectively, with 14 bases between them.

V and J are TRBV9 and TRBJ2-2; 11 bases agree with TRBD2. CDR3 length: 16 amino acids. The trim removed 1 base at V and 7 bases at J, leaving 6 bases unmatched. CDR1 and CDR2 (germline): SGDLS, YYNGEE. The CDR3 DNA reads as TGTGCCAGCAGCGTATCTAGCGGGAGGCCCAACGGGGAGCTGTTTTTT. This codes for CASSVSSGRPNGELFF.

This clonotype was seen just once. CDR3 bases: TGCAGCGTTGAACTCACTGAAGCTTTCTTT. This codes for CSVELTEAFF. This sequence joins TRBV29-1 and TRBJ1-1; no clear D gene. Germline-derived CDR1 and CDR2 are SQVTM and ANQGSEA. Trimming cost V 2 bases and J 4 bases, with 2 bases left between them. The CDR3 has 10 amino acids.

This clonotype showed up many times. V and J are TRBV5-1 and TRBJ2-5, with TRBD2 identical over 14 bases. Trimming removed 0 bases from V and 2 bases from J; junction bases left unmatched: 0. The CDR3 extends over 16 amino acids. Germline assignment: CDR1 SGHRS and CDR2 YFSETQ. CDR3 nucleotides: TGCGCCAGCAGCTTGGGACTAGCGGGAGGGCAAGAGACCCAGTACTTC. This encodes CASSLGLAGGQETQYF.

This clonotype has a count of ten or more. The CDR3 nucleotides are TGTGCCAGCAGCTCCACTAGCGGGGGTTACAATGAGCAGTTCTTC. Residues: CASSSTSGGYNEQFF. J is TRBJ2-1 and V is TRBV7-2; 11 nucleotides agree with TRBD2. Germline trimming cut 4 bases from V and 4 bases from J; bases unmatched to any gene: 3. The germline V gene encodes CDR1 SGHTA and CDR2 FQGNSA. The CDR3 has 15 amino acids.

This clonotype was observed a handful of times. This chain joins TRBV12-3 or TRBV12-4 and TRBJ2-1; 10 bases are a match to TRBD2. The CDR3 contains 17 residues. The trim removed 7 bases at V and 6 bases at J, leaving 15 bases unmatched. The CDR3 protein is CASNPLAGVYRGNEQFF. In DNA, the CDR3 is TGTGCCAGCAATCCGCTAGCGGGGGTTTATCGGGGCAATGAGCAGTTCTTC.

This clonotype occurred a few times. J is TRBJ2-7 and V is TRBV3-1, with TRBD2 matching over 13 bases. V trimming: 4 bases; J trimming: 6 bases; junction bases outside the gene matches: 3. Germline V gene lookup returns CDR1 LGHDT and CDR2 YNNKEL (reference sequence). This CDR3 has 14 amino acids. Here the CDR3 DNA reads TGTGCCAGCAGCCCGGGACTAGCGGGAAGCGAGCAGTACTTC. It is translated as CASSPGLAGSEQYF.

The V call is TRBV7-2, the J call TRBJ2-7; perhaps TRBD1 as D (7 bases). V was pared by 6 bases and J by 2 bases, with 17 bases between. CDR1 and CDR2 from the germline V gene are SGHTA and FQGNSA. This CDR3 spans 15 amino acids. CDR3 residues: CASSSGGSGAYEQYF. For the CDR3, the DNA is TGTGCCAGCAGTTCAGGGGGTAGCGGTGCCTACGAGCAGTACTTC.

The chain joins TRBV27 to TRBJ2-1; 7 bases are shared with TRBD2. The CDR3 length is 16 residues. Trimming cost V 5 bases and J 4 bases; bases outside gene matches: 11. Germline V gene sequence: CDR1 MNHEY, CDR2 SMNVEV (reference sequence). As DNA, the CDR3 is TGTGCCAGCAGTCTTCTACGGCTAGCGGATTACAATGAGCAGTTCTTC. This sequence encodes CASSLLRLADYNEQFF.

In its sample, this clonotype was seen a few times. This rearrangement joins TRBV7-2 to TRBJ1-1; maybe TRBD1 (5 bases). V shed 4 bases and J shed 3 bases, with 12 bases lying between them. CDR3 size: 14 residues. CDR1 and CDR2 (germline): SGHTA, FQGNSA. The CDR3 is CASSWKPGHTEAFF. DNA of the CDR3: TGTGCCAGCAGCTGGAAGCCGGGGCACACTGAAGCTTTCTTT.

The table lists this clonotype with a few counts. The rearrangement joins TRBV6-2 or TRBV6-3 to TRBJ1-6; D is unclear. Deletions cut 6 bases from V and 7 bases from J, with 10 bases between. This CDR3 has 13 amino acids. Germline lookup yields CDR1 MNHEY and CDR2 SVGEGT. The CDR3 nucleotides read TGTGCCAGCAGCGTCCCCCGGAATTCACCCCTCCACTTT. It encodes CASSVPRNSPLHF.

The gene calls are TRBV6-2 or TRBV6-3 and TRBJ1-5; the D gene is possibly TRBD1 (6 bases). Per the germline V gene, CDR1 is MNHEY and CDR2 is SVGEGT. CDR3 length equals 14 residues. The V and J ends lost 4 bases and 4 bases respectively, with 11 bases between them. The DNA of the CDR3 is TGTGCCAGCAGTTCCGACAGGAAGAATCAGCCCCAGCATTTT. This gives the protein CASSSDRKNQPQHF.

The CDR3 region is CASSPDLNRGRTDTQYF. The CDR3 bases are TGTGCCAGCAGTCCCGATCTGAACAGGGGGAGGACAGATACGCAGTATTTT. The J gene is TRBJ2-3, the V gene TRBV12-3 or TRBV12-4; TRBD1 agrees at 8 bases. This CDR3 region has 17 residues. The J segment lost 3 bases and the V segment lost 5 bases, leaving 13 bases of the junction unmatched.

The sample holds a few counts of this clonotype. The rearrangement uses TRBV6-5 and TRBJ1-2; TRBD1 agrees at 7 bases. Per germline, CDR1 MNHEY and CDR2 SVGAGI. The junction had 9 bases not matched to a gene; V was cut back by 6 bases and J by 8 bases. This CDR3 contains 13 residues. The CDR3, as DNA: TGTGCCAGCAGCCAACCGACAGGGCCCGGCTACACCTTC. Its translation is CASSQPTGPGYTF.

The J gene is TRBJ1-3, the V gene TRBV12-3 or TRBV12-4; 7 nucleotides agree with TRBD1. The CDR3 runs to 14 residues. Unmatched junction bases numbered 3, after V lost 4 bases and J lost 3 bases. CDR3 region: CASSSRDSGNTIYF. The DNA for the CDR3 is TGTGCCAGCAGTTCTCGGGACAGTGGAAACACCATATATTTT.

This chain uses TRBV12-3 or TRBV12-4 with TRBJ2-3; D perhaps matches TRBD1 (5 bases). Trimming cost V 7 bases and J 6 bases, with 26 bases left between them. This CDR3 has 17 residues. CDR3 DNA: TGTGCCAGCACCGCAGGGTTGGTGCGGCCGGCGCGTGATACGCAGTATTTT. Encoded protein: CASTAGLVRPARDTQYF.

The chain combines TRBV2 with TRBJ2-1, with 8 bases that match TRBD1. The ends lost 6 bases at V and 7 bases at J; junction bases unmatched: 11. Germline lookup yields CDR1 SNHLY and CDR2 FYNNEI. The CDR3 is 15 amino acids. CDR3 in DNA: TGTGCCAGCAGGAATCGAGACAGGGGAACGAATGAGCAGTTCTTC. This translates into CASRNRDRGTNEQFF. The whole variable domain, filled in from reference TRBV2 and TRBJ2-1, reads EPEVTQTPSHQVTQMGQEVILRCVPISNHLYFYWYRQILGQKVEFLVSFYNNEISEKSEIFDDQFSVERPDGSNFTLKIRSTKLEDSAMYFCASRNRDRGTNEQFFGPGTRLTVL.

This clonotype was seen a few times. The chain combines TRBV6-5 with TRBJ2-7, with D unresolved. The germline CDR1 and CDR2 sequences are MNHEY and SVGAGI. The CDR3 runs 14 residues. Deletions cut 10 bases from V and 1 base from J, with 17 bases between. The CDR3 loop is CATRTGQVSYEQYF. The CDR3 region has the DNA TGTGCCACCAGAACTGGGCAGGTGTCCTACGAGCAGTACTTC.